There are a few counts of the clone carrying this T cell receptor beta chain. The antigen remains unidentified. This sample is drawn from a study of early T cells in non-severe SARS-CoV-2 infection. V was shortened by 0 bases and J by 4 bases, with 10 bases between the two germline ends. The length of the CDR3 is 14 residues. CDR1 is LNHNV, CDR2 YYDKDF, per germline (reference sequence). Findings and caveats of the study: VDJdb-based annotation leaned toward anti-spike CD8 responses and missed private and CD4 specificities.

Each cDNA molecule carried a unique molecular identifier. TCRdb independently ran MiXCR on the 5' RACE reads; one entry per CDR3 protein. The sample gives tens of thousands of distinct CDR3 sequences, roughly 10% of which show up once; 5.7% is in the top ten. The sample consisted of whole blood, taken at baseline. The sequence was collected from an adult who was a healthcare worker with PCR-confirmed SARS-CoV-2 infection or an uninfected control (not recorded which). V is TRBV15 and J is TRBJ2-7; D is uncertain. CDR3 nucleotide sequence: TGTGCCACCAGCAGAGATGTCGTTAGTTACGAGCAGTACTTC. It codes for CATSRDVVSYEQYF.